Shown below are 17 T cell receptor beta chains from a single sample sequenced in a study of cytomegalovirus exposure and HLA in healthy donors. Primers included in the PCR were 60 Vbeta and 13 Jbeta primers. TCRdb keeps only in-frame clones here, not all; method: immunoSEQ multiplex PCR. The table records hundreds of thousands of clones, approximately 80% of them present only once. The sequenced sample consisted of PBMCs. The receptors stem from a boy between 2 and 10 years old in good health and CMV-seronegative.

This rearrangement joins TRBV30 to TRBJ1-4; D unclear. Trimming shortened V by 5 bases and J by 5 bases, and 12 bases separated the two germline ends. The CDR3 contains 13 residues. Per germline, CDR1 GTSNPN and CDR2 SVGIG (reference sequence). This CDR3 reads CAWYSPLNEKLFF. The CDR3 DNA reads TGTGCCTGGTACAGCCCCTTAAATGAAAAACTGTTTTTT. Complete variable domain (other parts from reference TRBV30 and TRBJ1-4): SQTIHQWPATLVQPVGSPLSLECTVEGTSNPNLYWYRQAAGRGLQLLFYSVGIGQISSEVPQNLSASRPQDRQFILSSKKLLLSDSGFYLCAWYSPLNEKLFFGSGTQLSVL.

V gene TRBV5-1 combines with J gene TRBJ2-1; 7 bases match TRBD2. This CDR3 has 16 amino acids. Trimming removed 0 bases from V and 9 bases from J; junction bases left unmatched: 12. Germline values: CDR1 SGHRS, CDR2 YFSETQ. The chain's CDR3 is CASSLDPGTTSTEQFF. CDR3 sequence (DNA): TGCGCCAGCAGCTTGGATCCCGGGACTACTTCAACTGAGCAGTTCTTC.

V usage is TRBV5-1 and J usage is TRBJ2-3; 7 bases line up with TRBD1. The CDR3 is made up of 14 amino acids. Germline V lookup: CDR1 SGHRS, CDR2 YFSETQ. The junction had 2 bases not matched to a gene; V was cut back by 0 bases and J by 4 bases. DNA of the CDR3: TGCGCCAGCAGCTTGGTGACAGGGCCAGATACGCAGTATTTT. Translating gives CASSLVTGPDTQYF.

In nucleotides, the CDR3 is TGCGCCAGCAGCTTTAGCGGGGGGGCGGGGACTGAAGCTTTCTTT. Its translation: CASSFSGGAGTEAFF. The chain combines TRBV5-1 with TRBJ1-1; D may be TRBD1 (6 bases). The CDR3 has 15 residues. Germline CDR1 is SGHRS and CDR2 is YFSETQ. Between the trimmed V and J ends, which lost 2 bases and 5 bases, there was a span of 16 bases.

V is TRBV27 and J is TRBJ2-1, with D possibly TRBD2 on 5 matching bases. Germline-derived CDR1 and CDR2 are MNHEY and SMNVEV (reference sequence). Trimming took 6 bases from V and 6 from J, leaving 15 bases between them. This CDR3 is built from 14 residues. The CDR3, as DNA: TGTGCCAGCAGCAAACGGGATCCGACCAATGAGCAGTTCTTC. This codes for CASSKRDPTNEQFF.

The chain links TRBV5-1 to TRBJ2-7, with TRBD2 identical over 7 bases. J lost 3 bases, V lost 2 bases, and 8 bases had no gene match. CDR1 and CDR2 (germline): SGHRS, YFSETQ. The CDR3 loop spans 15 amino acids. The CDR3 bases are TGCGCCAGCAGCTTAGAATATGGGGGGGGCTACGAGCAGTACTTC. This gives the protein CASSLEYGGGYEQYF.

The CDR3 region is CASSSSQATEAFF. The CDR3 coding sequence is TGTGCCAGCAGCTCCTCACAGGCGACTGAAGCTTTCTTT. This chain uses TRBV7-9 with TRBJ1-1; a weak D match, TRBD1 (5 bases). Germline CDR1 and CDR2: SEHNR and FQNEAQ (reference sequence). The CDR3 runs to 13 residues. Trimming left V 4 bases short and J 5 bases short, with 11 bases between.

The V call is TRBV7-8, the J call TRBJ1-6; 7 nucleotides agree with TRBD1. This CDR3 is 16 amino acids long. V was pared by 6 bases and J by 0 bases, with 5 bases of the junction left unmatched. CDR1 and CDR2 (germline): SGHVS, FQNEAQ. CDR3 sequence: CASRLNRGSYNSPLHF. In DNA, the CDR3 is TGTGCCAGCAGACTTAACAGGGGCTCCTATAATTCACCCCTCCACTTT.

J is TRBJ1-5 and V is TRBV4-1, with D possibly matching TRBD1 (6 bases). V was cut by 1 base and J by 4 bases, with 8 bases left in between. This CDR3 comprises 14 residues. Germline assignment: CDR1 MGHRA and CDR2 YSYEKL. The CDR3 nucleotides read TGCGCCAGCAGCCAAGGTACAGGGAATCAGCCCCAGCATTTT. It codes for CASSQGTGNQPQHF.

V and J are TRBV7-9 and TRBJ1-2, with D maybe TRBD1 (6 bases). CDR3 size: 15 residues. Germline V gene data show CDR1 as SEHNR and CDR2 as FQNEAQ (reference sequence). V was cut by 5 bases and J by 9 bases, with 22 bases left in between. CDR3 sequence: CASSQDRSAMVSYTF. DNA for the CDR3: TGTGCCAGCAGCCAAGACAGGTCCGCGATGGTCAGCTACACCTTC.

CDR3 protein: CAWSVLGTPSRETQYF. The CDR3, as DNA: TGTGCCTGGAGTGTACTCGGGACACCCTCCCGTGAGACCCAGTACTTC. The chain employs TRBV30 and TRBJ2-5; a weak D match, TRBD1 (6 bases). The V end was cut by 0 bases, the J end by 5 bases, with 19 bases between. The CDR3 has 16 residues. CDR1 GTSNPN and CDR2 SVGIG come from the germline V gene (reference sequence).

V usage is TRBV6-6 and J usage is TRBJ2-5; D gene uncertain. In germline, CDR1 is MNHNY, CDR2 SVGAGI (reference sequence). The length of the CDR3 is 13 residues. V was cut by 7 bases and J by 7 bases, with 16 bases left in between. CDR3 sequence reads: CASIDQDRRTQYF. The CDR3 nucleotides read TGTGCCAGCATAGACCAGGATCGTAGGACCCAGTACTTC.

This CDR3 is CASSLTPTGYYGYTF. As DNA, the CDR3 is TGTGCCAGTAGTCTTACCCCTACAGGGTACTATGGCTACACCTTC. V gene TRBV19 combines with J gene TRBJ1-2, with D tentatively TRBD1 (6 bases). Germline V lookup: CDR1 LNHDA, CDR2 SQIVND (reference sequence). The CDR3 covers 15 residues. V shed 5 bases and J shed 3 bases, with 16 bases lying between them.

The chain is built from TRBV28 and TRBJ2-7; D might be TRBD1 (5 bases). Germline-derived CDR1 and CDR2 are MDHEN and SYDVKM. This CDR3 has 14 residues. V was clipped by 6 bases and J by 2 bases, with 14 bases between them. In DNA, the CDR3 is TGTGCCAGCAGCCTTATGTCAGGGCCCTACGAGCAGTACTTC. Translation: CASSLMSGPYEQYF. The full variable domain, its missing parts supplied by reference TRBV28 and TRBJ2-7, is DVKVTQSSRYLVKRTGEKVFLECVQDMDHENMFWYRQDPGLGLRLIYFSYDVKMKEKGDIPEGYSVSREKKERFSLILESASTNQTSMYLCASSLMSGPYEQYFGPGTRLTVT.

J is TRBJ2-4 and V is TRBV14; TRBD2 agrees at 10 bases. Germline V gene data show CDR1 as SGHDN and CDR2 as FVKESK. Unmatched junction bases numbered 5, after V lost 3 bases and J lost 6 bases. CDR3 size: 15 residues. The CDR3, as DNA: TGTGCCAGCAGCCAGAGAGCGGGAGGGGTAAACATTCAGTACTTC. This codes for CASSQRAGGVNIQYF.

This chain uses TRBV7-9 with TRBJ2-5; TRBD1 matches at 8 bases. TRBJ2-7 matches the DNA end more closely, so the J call is doubtful. This CDR3 is 14 amino acids long. Germline CDR1 reads SEHNR; CDR2 reads FQNEAQ (reference sequence). The CDR3 reads CASSLGQGAGEQYF. As DNA, the CDR3 is TGTGCCAGCAGCTTAGGTCAGGGGGCGGGCGAGCAGTACTTC.

The genes are TRBV20-1 and TRBJ2-7, with D unresolved. Between the trimmed V and J ends, which lost 8 bases and 3 bases, there was a span of 11 bases. Germline CDR1 and CDR2: DFQATT and SNEGSKA (reference sequence). There are 11 residues in the CDR3. The CDR3, as DNA: TGCAGTTCCCTACAGAGCTACGAGCAGTACTTC. It translates to CSSLQSYEQYF.